The 8 T cell receptor beta chains listed next were all sequenced from one sample in a study of neurological immune-mediated disorders (dated by TCRdb to between 2018 and 2021). Library prep was done by 5' RACE. Instrument on record: Illumina HiSeq 2500. The raw public data were reprocessed by TCRdb itself: fastp quality trimming at Q25, MiXCR clonotype calling, in-frame beta chains only. Under each unique CDR3 protein, matching rows form one entry showing the most common genes and DNA. For this sample the table gives 55,000 to 70,000 distinct CDR3 sequences, of which less than 4% were detected only once. 1.3% of the sample belongs to the ten largest clones. Sequences were obtained from PBMCs. All receptors derive from a man aged 25 to 40 with multiple sclerosis.

In this sample, this clonotype turned up many times. This CDR3 is CSARGGSVEETQYF. The DNA for the CDR3 is TGCAGTGCTAGAGGTGGTAGCGTGGAAGAGACCCAGTACTTC. The chain carries TRBV20-1 and TRBJ2-5, with D possibly matching TRBD2 (5 bases). Between the trimmed V and J ends, which lost 1 base and 3 bases, there was a span of 12 bases. This CDR3 region has 14 residues. Germline CDR1 and CDR2: DFQATT and SNEGSKA (reference sequence).

This clonotype was picked up many times. The chain recombines TRBV4-1 with TRBJ1-1; D unresolved. The ends were cut back, 1 base at V and 4 bases at J, with 13 bases in the middle. Germline V lookup: CDR1 MGHRA, CDR2 YSYEKL. The CDR3 has 15 residues. The CDR3 loop is CASSQGFGEATEAFF. CDR3 in DNA: TGCGCCAGCAGCCAAGGATTTGGAGAAGCCACTGAAGCTTTCTTT.

This clonotype was detected ten times or more. The chain has TRBV7-9 and TRBJ1-1, with 8 positions matching TRBD1. Germline-derived CDR1 and CDR2 are SEHNR and FQNEAQ (reference sequence). The CDR3 sequence is 15 residues long. Trimming at V came to 5 bases and at J to 1 base, leaving 6 bases not matched to a gene. The CDR3 DNA follows: TGTGCCAGCAGCATCCCCGGGACAGGGAACACTGAAGCTTTCTTT. Translated, it gives CASSIPGTGNTEAFF.

This clonotype has ten or more counts. The chain links TRBV20-1 to TRBJ1-2; 8 positions match TRBD1. The ends lost 3 bases at V and 4 bases at J; junction bases unmatched: 7. This CDR3 has 14 residues. CDR1 and CDR2 from the germline V gene are DFQATT and SNEGSKA (reference sequence). The CDR3 DNA is TGCAGTGCTAGCACAGGACAGGGAGTCTATGGCTACACCTTC. This encodes CSASTGQGVYGYTF.

This clonotype was counted ten times or more. The J gene is TRBJ2-3, the V gene TRBV10-2; no clear D. Deletions cut 2 bases from V and 2 bases from J, with 17 bases between. This CDR3 region has 17 residues. Germline values: CDR1 WSHSY, CDR2 SAAADI. CDR3 loop: CASSEPSQASITDTQYF. As DNA, the CDR3 is TGCGCCAGCAGTGAGCCGAGCCAGGCGTCGATCACAGATACGCAGTATTTT.

This clonotype came up a few times. V is TRBV12-3 or TRBV12-4 and J is TRBJ2-2, with 7 bases lining up with TRBD2. This CDR3 comprises 16 residues. The trim removed 1 base at V and 2 bases at J, leaving 4 bases unmatched. CDR3 sequence reads: CASSLGRLANTGELFF. The CDR3 coding sequence is TGTGCCAGCAGTTTAGGACGACTAGCAAACACCGGGGAGCTGTTTTTT.

This clonotype was observed many times. The genes are TRBV20-1 and TRBJ2-3, with D tentatively TRBD1 or TRBD2 (5 bases each). CDR1 is DFQATT and CDR2 is SNEGSKA in the germline V gene (reference sequence). Between the trimmed V and J ends, which lost 3 bases and 1 base, there was a span of 20 bases. The CDR3 contains 17 residues. Written as DNA, the CDR3 is TGCAGTGCTAGGAAGCGTCGGAGTCAGGGAGGCACAGATACGCAGTATTTT. This translates into CSARKRRSQGGTDTQYF.

This clonotype was seen many times. Sequence at one end of the junction differs from germline and may be a read error. The chain joins TRBV27 to TRBJ1-5; weak D call: TRBD1 (5 bases). The CDR3 totals 16 residues. Germline-derived CDR1 and CDR2 are MNHEY and SMNVEV (reference sequence). The CDR3 DNA reads TGTGCCAGCAGTTTAAATTCCGGGGGTGGTAATCAGCCCCAGAATTTT. Its protein is CASSLNSGGGNQPQNF.